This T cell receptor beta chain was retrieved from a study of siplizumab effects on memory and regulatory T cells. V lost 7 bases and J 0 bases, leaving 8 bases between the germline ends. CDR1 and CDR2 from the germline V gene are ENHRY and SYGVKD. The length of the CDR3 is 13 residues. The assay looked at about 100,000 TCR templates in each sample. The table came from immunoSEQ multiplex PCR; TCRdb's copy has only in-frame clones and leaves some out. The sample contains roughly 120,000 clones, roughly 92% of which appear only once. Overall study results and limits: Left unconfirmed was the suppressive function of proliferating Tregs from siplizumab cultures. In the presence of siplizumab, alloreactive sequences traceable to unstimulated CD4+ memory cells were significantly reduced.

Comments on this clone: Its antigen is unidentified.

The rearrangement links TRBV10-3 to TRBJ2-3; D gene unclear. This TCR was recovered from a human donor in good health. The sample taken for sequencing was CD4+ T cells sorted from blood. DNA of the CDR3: TGTGCCATCAAACAACCTAGCACAGATACGCAGTATTTT. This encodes CAIKQPSTDTQYF.